This T cell receptor beta chain stems from a study of OX40 agonist ivuxolimab in advanced cancers. On the study more broadly: Of mixed ages from 23 to 79 and averaging approximately 60 years, the group was about 80% male.

This table comes from immunoSEQ multiplex PCR, and its TCRdb copy is limited to in-frame clones, with some not included. This table has about 56,000 clones, over 90% appearing once. Autoimmune disease history or systemic immunosuppression excluded patients. In germline, CDR1 is SGHDT, CDR2 YYEEEE. Between the trimmed V and J ends, which lost 4 bases and 3 bases, there was a span of 17 bases. The length of the CDR3 is 15 residues. The V gene is TRBV5-6, the J gene TRBJ2-7; D gene uncertain. This receptor was identified in an adult with an advanced solid tumor such as melanoma, head and neck, liver or kidney cancer. The material was CD4+ or CD8+ T cells sorted from blood, obtained in a trial of the OX40 agonist ivuxolimab. This CDR3 is CASSLPLTLCYEQYF. The DNA for the CDR3 is TGTGCCAGCAGCCTTCCGTTAACCTTATGCTACGAGCAGTACTTC.